This T cell receptor beta chain was captured by sequencing in a study of identical twins. Whole-study results and caveats: Out-of-frame alpha sequences shared between twins exhibited an excess of low generation probability. Invariant populations such as MAIT and iNKT cells could partly muddle zero-insertion analyses. Cord blood beta clonotypes that were abundant carried fewer insertions, and memory repertoires showed no such trend.

CDR1 and CDR2 (germline): SGHRS, YFSETQ. The V gene lost 1 base and the J gene lost 2 bases, with 12 bases spanning the gap. CDR3 length: 15 amino acids. TCRdb redid the calling of the 5' RACE reads with MiXCR, one entry per CDR3 protein. The table has hundreds of thousands of distinct CDR3 sequences, around 6.9% seen once; the top ten hold about 1.9%. A word on this clonotype: Its antigen is still unknown. A clone one base away is much larger, so this may be a read error.

These data were likewise used in another study, on yellow fever vaccine responses in identical twins.

The sequencing sample was made of memory (CD45RO+) T cells sorted from blood. This TCR derives from a woman aged 18-30 years in good health. The chain uses TRBV5-1 and TRBJ2-5, with unresolved D. CDR3 region: CASSLWLLGQETQYF. The CDR3 nucleotides read TGCGCCAGCAGCTTGTGGCTATTGGGTCAAGAGACCCAGTACTTC.